This is a list of T cell receptor beta chains from one sample in a study of cytomegalovirus exposure and HLA in healthy donors. TCRdb's copy holds only in-frame clones and misses some; the assay was immunoSEQ multiplex PCR. The data hold roughly 80,000 clones, with about four fifths observed a single time. The sequenced sample consisted of PBMCs. Receptor source: a young woman in good health and CMV-seronegative. Both conserved end residues are part of each CDR3. Fields, in order: J gene, D gene, CDR3 length, V gene, clone size, CDR3 DNA, CDR3 protein. D genes are given only for firm matches. Clone size is not always given. Where it is, it says once, few, many or a class for expanded clones.

>TRBJ2-3|TRBD2|14|TRBV6-5|NA
TGTGCCAGCAGCACTAGCGGGAACACAGATACGCAGTATTTT
CASSTSGNTDTQYF
>TRBJ1-6|TRBD1|14|TRBV30|NA
TGTGCCTGGAGGGCGGGACAGTCCGGTTCACCCCTCCACTTT
CAWRAGQSGSPLHF
>TRBJ2-1|NA|12|TRBV29-1|NA
TGCAGCGTTGAAGGCAGCTACAATGAGCAGTTCTTC
CSVEGSYNEQFF
>TRBJ1-2|NA|14|TRBV5-1|NA
TGCGCCAGCAGCTTGCTCGACAGCAACTATGGCTACACCTTC
CASSLLDSNYGYTF
>TRBJ1-1|NA|14|TRBV7-2|NA
TGTGCCAGCAGCTTGACACTGGCGAACACTGAAGCTTTCTTT
CASSLTLANTEAFF
>TRBJ2-3|TRBD2|15|TRBV15|NA
TGTGCCACCAGCAGAGATCGGACTAGAACAGATACGCAGTATTTT
CATSRDRTRTDTQYF
>TRBJ2-7|TRBD2|16|TRBV9|once
TGTGCCAGCAGCGTCGGGGGGGCATTCAACTCCTACGAGCAGTACTTC
CASSVGGAFNSYEQYF
>TRBJ2-5|TRBD2|14|TRBV7-9|NA
TGTGCCAGCAGCTTAGGGGGGGGCCAAGAGACCCAGTACTTC
CASSLGGGQETQYF
>TRBJ1-3|NA|16|TRBV7-9|NA
TGTGCCAGCAGCTCCCTCCGAGGGAAAAAGGGAAACACCATATATTTT
CASSSLRGKKGNTIYF
>TRBJ2-1|TRBD2|16|TRBV11-1|NA
TGTGCCAGCAGCTCGACTAGCGAGGGCTCCTACAATGAGCAGTTCTTC
CASSSTSEGSYNEQFF
>TRBJ2-3|TRBD1|16|TRBV7-9|NA
TGTTCCAGCAGCTTACGGCCAGGGGGCTTGACAGATACGCAGTATTTT
CSSSLRPGGLTDTQYF
>TRBJ1-2|NA|13|TRBV28|NA
TGTGCCAGCAGTTTGCGGAAAGACTATGGCTACACCTTC
CASSLRKDYGYTF
>TRBJ1-1|NA|15|TRBV7-2|NA
TGTGCCAGCAGCTTAGGTTCCGGACTCGGCACTGAAGCTTTCTTT
CASSLGSGLGTEAFF
>TRBJ1-1|TRBD1|18|TRBV28|NA
TGTGCCAGCAGTTTCCCCGGGACAGGGGGCGTGTTAGGGACTGAAGCTTTCTTT
CASSFPGTGGVLGTEAFF
>TRBJ1-1|NA|16|TRBV28|NA
TGTGGGCTCAGTCGGAGAAGGAGGCTCATGAACACTGAAGCTTTCTTT
CGLSRRRRLMNTEAFF
>TRBJ2-7|TRBD1|16|TRBV7-8|NA
TGTGCCAGCAGTGCCGGGAAGGTAGGGGGCATAAACGAGCAGTACTTC
CASSAGKVGGINEQYF
>TRBJ2-2|NA|14|TRBV28|NA
TGTGCCAGCAGTTTAGGGCTGGCGACCGGGGAGCTGTTTTTT
CASSLGLATGELFF
>TRBJ2-7|NA|14|TRBV18|NA
TGTGCCAGCTCACCACTGGGCCTAGCCTACGAGCAGTACTTC
CASSPLGLAYEQYF
>TRBJ2-3|TRBD2|19|TRBV4-2|few
TGTGCCAGCAGCCAAGAAATCGCAACCGGGACTAGCCCCACAGATACGCAGTATTTT
CASSQEIATGTSPTDTQYF
>TRBJ2-7|TRBD1|14|TRBV7-9|NA
TGTGCCAGCAGCCCCGGGGCAGGGGGCTTGGAGCAGTACTTC
CASSPGAGGLEQYF
>TRBJ2-5|TRBD2|15|TRBV28|NA
TGTGCCAGCAGTTTACTGGCGGGAGTGGGGGAGACCCAGTACTTC
CASSLLAGVGETQYF
>TRBJ2-1|TRBD2|16|TRBV7-2|NA
TGTGCCAGCAGCTTCGACCCGGGACTAGAGAGCAATGAGCAGTTCTTC
CASSFDPGLESNEQFF
>TRBJ1-1|NA|14|TRBV7-9|NA
TGTGCCAGCAGCTTACGTACAGGGAACACTGAAGCTTTCTTT
CASSLRTGNTEAFF
>TRBJ1-6|TRBD1|15|TRBV5-1|NA
TGCGCCAGCAGATCGGGACAGGGCTATAATTCACCCCTCCACTTT
CASRSGQGYNSPLHF
>TRBJ2-2|TRBD2|15|TRBV6-6|NA
TGTGCCAGCAGTCTAGCGGGAGGGCCCCCCGGGGAGCTGTTTTTT
CASSLAGGPPGELFF
>TRBJ2-7|NA|15|TRBV19|NA
TGTGCCAGTAGTATCGGCAGGGACATTACCTACGAGCAGTACTTC
CASSIGRDITYEQYF
>TRBJ1-1|TRBD1|16|TRBV28|NA
TGTGCCAGCAGTCCTCAGACAGGGGTCGTGAACACTGAAGCTTTCTTT
CASSPQTGVVNTEAFF
>TRBJ2-5|TRBD2|16|TRBV30|NA
TGTGCCTGGAGGATGCGACCGGGACTAGCGCGAGAGACCCAGTACTTC
CAWRMRPGLARETQYF
>TRBJ2-3|NA|14|TRBV18|NA
TGTGCCAGCTCACCCTCCCCTAACACAGATACGCAGTATTTT
CASSPSPNTDTQYF
>TRBJ2-5|TRBD1|16|TRBV5-4|NA
TGCGCCAGCAGCGACAGGGGCCGCCACTACCAAGAGACCCAGTACTTC
CASSDRGRHYQETQYF
>TRBJ2-3|TRBD2|17|TRBV5-1|NA
TGCGCCAGCAGCGGCCTTCCTAGCGGGGCTAGCACAGATACGCAGTATTTT
CASSGLPSGASTDTQYF
>TRBJ1-1|TRBD1|15|TRBV11-2|NA
TGTGCCAGCAGCCGCGGGGACAGGGCGGGAACTGAAGCTTTCTTT
CASSRGDRAGTEAFF
>TRBJ2-5|TRBD2|15|TRBV28|few
TGTGCCAGCAGTAAGGGGACTAGCGGAAAAGAGACCCAGTACTTC
CASSKGTSGKETQYF
>TRBJ2-5|NA|19|TRBV7-8|NA
TGTGCCAGCAGCCCTGGACAGGGGAGAGCGGGAGGTGGCTTAGAGACCCAGTACTTC
CASSPGQGRAGGGLETQYF
>TRBJ2-4|NA|14|TRBV28|NA
TGTGCCAGCAGCGGTCATAGGGGTATCTTCATTCAGTACTTC
CASSGHRGIFIQYF
>TRBJ2-2|NA|16|TRBV13|NA
TGTGCCAGCAGCTTAGGGACACTTACTAACACCGGGGAGCTGTTTTTT
CASSLGTLTNTGELFF
>TRBJ2-3|NA|14|TRBV6-5|NA
TGTGCCAGCAGAACAGGGTGGGTGACAGATACGCAGTATTTT
CASRTGWVTDTQYF
>TRBJ2-5|NA|15|TRBV18|NA
TGTGCCAGCTCACCACGGTCCAGATCTCAAGAGACCCAGTACTTC
CASSPRSRSQETQYF
>TRBJ1-2|TRBD1|15|TRBV19|NA
TGTGCCAGTAGGGCGACAGGGGGCAGCGGGTTTGGCTACACCTTC
CASRATGGSGFGYTF
>TRBJ2-7|NA|17|TRBV7-9|NA
TGTGCCAGCAGCTTAGTGGCTGGAGGCGAGAGGAACTACGAGCAGTACTTC
CASSLVAGGERNYEQYF
>TRBJ2-7|NA|14|TRBV6-1|NA
TGTGCCAGCAGTGATTCGGCAGGGGCCTACGAGCAGTACTTC
CASSDSAGAYEQYF
>TRBJ2-4|NA|15|TRBV23-1|NA
TGCGCCAGCAGCCGGATCAGGGTAACCAAAAACATTCAGTACTTC
CASSRIRVTKNIQYF
>TRBJ2-7|NA|12|TRBV18|once
TGTGCCAGCTCACCAGGCAGATACGAGCAGTACTTC
CASSPGRYEQYF
>TRBJ1-1|TRBD1|16|TRBV23-1|few
TGCGCCAGCAGTCAACGAACCGGGACAGGCTGCTACGCAGCTTTCTTT
CASSQRTGTGCYAAFF
>TRBJ2-5|TRBD2|15|TRBV7-2|NA
TGTGCCAGCAGCAACCGCGGGAGAGCGGAAGAGACCCAGTACTTC
CASSNRGRAEETQYF
>TRBJ1-5|TRBD1|16|TRBV28|NA
TGTGCCAGCCGGACAGGGGGGCCTTATAGCAATCAGCCCCAGCATTTT
CASRTGGPYSNQPQHF
>TRBJ1-5|TRBD1|15|TRBV7-9|NA
TGTGCCAGCAGTCAACAGGGGGGGAGCAATCAGCCCCAGCATTTT
CASSQQGGSNQPQHF
>TRBJ2-5|TRBD1|15|TRBV7-3|NA
TGTGCCAGCAGCCCCCGGGGACAGGGGCAAGAGACCCAGTACTTC
CASSPRGQGQETQYF
>TRBJ2-3|TRBD2|14|TRBV10-3|NA
TGTGCCATACGGGCTAGCGGGAGCACAGATACGCAGTATTTT
CAIRASGSTDTQYF
>TRBJ2-7|TRBD2|15|TRBV4-1|NA
TGCGCCAGCAGCCCCCTCGGGGGAGGGGACTACGAGCAGTACTTC
CASSPLGGGDYEQYF
>TRBJ2-7|NA|14|TRBV27|NA
TGTGCCAGCAGGGATACAGGAAGGTCCTACGAGCAGTACTTC
CASRDTGRSYEQYF